This T cell receptor beta chain was recovered during a study of cytomegalovirus exposure and HLA in healthy donors. Study information: One earlier analysis, a look at about 179 million T cells, found 100 million to 130 million unique TCR beta sequences. Caucasian-associated ancestry cluster membership applied to about 80% of around 400 genotyped donors. Study-wide points: CMV antigen specificity was confirmed in vitro for a few CMV-associated chains. Earlier analysis found most TCR beta V segments productive about 90% or about 30% of the time.

Notes on this clone: Its antigen remains unidentified.

The CDR3 is 12 residues long. V was trimmed by 0 bases and J by 5 bases, leaving 4 bases between them. From germline, CDR1 is SEHNR and CDR2 FQNEAQ (reference sequence). 13 Jbeta primers and 60 Vbeta primers were used for the PCR. Sequenced by immunoSEQ multiplex PCR; TCRdb stores in-frame clones only, minus some. The sample carries roughly 140,000 clones, roughly 85% recorded once. The chain couples TRBV7-9 to TRBJ2-5, with no clear D. The origin of this receptor is a male donor in good health and CMV-seronegative. The sequenced sample was PBMCs. CDR3 nucleotides: TGTGCCAGCAGCTTAGCGAGGGAGACCCAGTACTTC. Protein: CASSLARETQYF. Using reference TRBV7-9 and TRBJ2-5 for the parts outside the CDR3, the full variable domain is DTGVSQNPRHKITKRGQNVTFRCDPISEHNRLYWYRQTLGQGPEFLTYFQNEAQLEKSRLLSDRFSAERPKGSFSTLEIQRTEQGDSAMYLCASSLARETQYFGPGTRLLVL.